The 8 T cell receptor beta chains reported below all come from one sample, sequenced in a study of control samples from healthy donors and cancer patients. Clones were sequenced by immunoSEQ multiplex PCR, and TCRdb holds only the in-frame ones, with some missing. The sample lists around 140,000 clones, around 90% occurring once. The sequencing input was blood. These receptor sequences come from a man between 18 and 35 years old in good health.

As DNA, the CDR3 is TGTGCCAGCAGCTCCGCTGGAGAGACCCAGTACTTC. Translating gives CASSSAGETQYF. The chain employs TRBV3-1 (or the pseudogene TRBV3-2) and TRBJ2-5; D is unresolved. The CDR3 totals 12 residues. Germline V gene lookup returns CDR1 LGHDT and CDR2 YNNKEL (reference sequence). Trimming took 5 bases from V and 4 from J, leaving 8 bases between them.

The chain uses TRBV5-1 and TRBJ2-5; 8 positions match TRBD2. J lost 2 bases, V lost 4 bases, and 13 bases had no gene match. In germline, CDR1 is SGHRS, CDR2 YFSETQ. The length of the CDR3 is 17 residues. The CDR3 loop reads CASSTTPGLGSQETQYF. CDR3 DNA sequence: TGCGCCAGCAGCACAACACCGGGACTAGGATCACAAGAGACCCAGTACTTC.

This chain uses TRBV7-8 with TRBJ1-2; D gene uncertain. Trimming took 4 bases from V and 3 from J, leaving 9 bases between them. This CDR3 has 13 residues. Germline loops: CDR1 SGHVS, CDR2 FQNEAQ. The CDR3 DNA reads TGTGCCAGCAGCTCGGGAGCTTACTATGGCTACACCTTC. It is translated as CASSSGAYYGYTF.

The chain has TRBV7-9 and TRBJ2-7; TRBD2 matches 9 bases. Germline V gene lookup returns CDR1 SEHNR and CDR2 FQNEAQ (reference sequence). This CDR3 has 17 amino acids. Unmatched junction bases numbered 12, after V lost 4 bases and J lost 2 bases. CDR3 region: CASSWDSGGVRTYEQYF. The DNA of the CDR3 is TGTGCCAGCAGCTGGGATAGCGGGGGAGTAAGGACCTACGAGCAGTACTTC.

The chain combines TRBV19 with TRBJ2-2; 7 bases line up with TRBD1. The CDR3 extends over 14 amino acids. Germline V CDR1 and CDR2: LNHDA, SQIVND (reference sequence). After removal of 4 bases from V and 5 bases from J, the junction contained 4 bases not matched to a gene. The CDR3 here is CASSTGTVTGELFF. The CDR3 DNA reads as TGTGCCAGTAGTACCGGGACAGTGACCGGGGAGCTGTTTTTT.

V usage is TRBV3-1 (or the pseudogene TRBV3-2) and J usage is TRBJ1-2; 9 nucleotides align to TRBD1. Germline V gives CDR1 LGHDT, CDR2 YNNKEL (reference sequence). The CDR3 has 13 residues. The V segment lost 3 bases and the J segment 7 bases; nucleotides outside the gene matches: 3. As DNA, the CDR3 is TGTGCCAGCAGCCATGGGACAGGGAGTGGCTACACCTTC. Its protein product is CASSHGTGSGYTF.

The V gene is TRBV10-3, the J gene TRBJ1-3; no firm D call. This CDR3 has 15 amino acids. Germline V gene lookup returns CDR1 ENHRY and CDR2 SYGVKD. V was trimmed by 3 bases and J by 0 bases, leaving 9 bases between them. The CDR3 bases are TGTGCCATCAGTGATGTTACGGTCTCTGGAAACACCATATATTTT. Its translation: CAISDVTVSGNTIYF.

This clone was seen more than once but under ten times. The chain links TRBV20-1 to TRBJ1-3, with TRBD1 identical over 9 bases. The CDR3 has 15 amino acids. Germline loops: CDR1 DFQATT, CDR2 SNEGSKA (reference sequence). The junction had 5 bases not matched to a gene; V was cut back by 3 bases and J by 2 bases. In DNA, the CDR3 is TGCAGTGCTAGTAAGGGACAGGGAACTGGAAACACCATATATTTT. Translated: CSASKGQGTGNTIYF.